Listed below are T cell receptor beta chains from one sample, sequenced in a study of long-term antiretroviral therapy in people with HIV. The protocol was immunoSEQ multiplex PCR, while the TCRdb copy is restricted to in-frame clones and leaves out a portion. The sample consists of 30,000 to 35,000 clones, about three quarters of them appearing once. The sequencing used unsorted PBMCs, collected 3.1 years after starting antiretroviral therapy. Source of these receptors: a woman aged 45-65 years with HIV. Each CDR3 is given with its conserved first and last residue. D genes are given only for firm matches. Only part of the rows carry a size: once, few, many, or a class if the clone is expanded.

TRBV7-3,TRBJ2-5,.,12,.,CASSLYQETQYF,TGTGCCAGCAGCCTCTACCAAGAGACCCAGTACTTC
TRBV6-1,TRBJ2-2,.,15,.,CASKALQTNTGELFF,TGTGCCAGCAAGGCGCTACAGACGAACACCGGGGAGCTGTTTTTT
TRBV10-3,TRBJ1-1,.,14,.,CAISETLENTEAFF,TGTGCCATCAGTGAAACTCTCGAGAACACTGAAGCTTTCTTT
TRBV9,TRBJ1-1,.,15,few,CASSVGTTGNTEAFF,TGTGCCAGCAGCGTAGGGACGACAGGCAACACTGAAGCTTTCTTT
TRBV18,TRBJ2-1,TRBD2,19,once,CASSPLRLAGGLNVNEQFF,TGTGCCAGCTCACCGTTGAGACTAGCGGGGGGGCTCAATGTCAATGAGCAGTTCTTC
TRBV4-1,TRBJ2-5,.,17,.,CASSQDKGQLGGETQYF,TGCGCCAGCAGCCAAGATAAAGGACAGTTAGGAGGGGAGACCCAGTACTTC
TRBV27,TRBJ1-2,.,13,.,CASSPGQYYGYTF,TGTGCCAGCAGTCCGGGTCAATACTATGGCTACACCTTC
TRBV6-1,TRBJ2-7,TRBD1,15,.,CASSFAGTGYNEQYF,TGTGCCAGCAGTTTTGCCGGGACAGGGTACAACGAGCAGTACTTC
TRBV7-8,TRBJ1-4,.,14,.,CASSLVQADEKLFF,TGTGCCAGCAGCTTAGTACAGGCGGATGAAAAACTGTTTTTT
TRBV6-1,TRBJ2-2,.,14,.,CAISRPHNTGELFF,TGTGCCATCTCCAGACCACACAACACCGGGGAGCTGTTTTTT
TRBV6-5,TRBJ2-2,.,13,.,CASSTGGPGELFF,TGTGCCAGCAGTACCGGGGGGCCCGGGGAGCTGTTTTTT
TRBV6-5,TRBJ1-2,.,16,.,CASSYSSIGGGYGYTF,TGTGCCAGCAGTTACTCGAGTATTGGGGGGGGCTATGGCTACACCTTC
TRBV10-2,TRBJ2-5,TRBD2,16,.,CASSDSGLAVQETQYF,TGCGCCAGCAGTGATAGTGGACTAGCGGTTCAAGAGACCCAGTACTTC
TRBV4-1,TRBJ1-1,.,13,few,CASSQVLNTEAFF,TGCGCCAGCAGCCAAGTACTGAACACTGAAGCTTTCTTT
TRBV27,TRBJ1-1,.,15,.,CASSSLQGLNTEAFF,TGTGCCAGCAGTTCCCTCCAGGGGTTGAACACTGAAGCTTTCTTT
TRBV2,TRBJ1-5,.,16,.,CASLERAGAGNQPQHF,TGTGCCAGCCTCGAACGGGCAGGGGCCGGCAATCAGCCCCAGCATTTT
TRBV9,TRBJ2-1,TRBD2,16,once,CASSVESGGRSGEQFF,TGTGCCAGCAGCGTAGAGAGCGGGGGACGCTCTGGAGAGCAGTTCTTC
TRBV4-1,TRBJ2-5,.,18,.,CASSQDPQGFALQETQYF,TGCGCCAGCAGCCAAGATCCACAGGGATTCGCCTTACAAGAGACCCAGTACTTC
TRBV7-2,TRBJ2-3,.,13,.,CASELVSTDTQYF,TGTGCCAGTGAACTAGTGAGCACAGATACGCAGTATTTT
TRBV30,TRBJ2-7,TRBD1,15,.,CAWKPTGTATHEQYF,TGTGCCTGGAAACCAACCGGGACAGCCACCCACGAGCAGTACTTC
TRBV7-9,TRBJ2-5,.,14,.,CASSLGSGGETQYF,TGTGCCAGCAGCTTAGGTTCAGGCGGGGAGACCCAGTACTTC
TRBV6-5,TRBJ1-3,TRBD1,16,.,CASSYSGTGIGNTIYF,TGTGCCAGCAGTTACTCGGGGACAGGGATCGGAAACACCATATATTTT
TRBV2,TRBJ1-2,.,13,few,CASRLQDRYGYTF,TGTGCCAGCAGGTTACAGGACAGATATGGCTACACCTTC
TRBV25-1,TRBJ2-3,.,13,.,CASSDHSPDTQYF,TGTGCCAGCAGTGACCATAGTCCAGATACGCAGTATTTT
TRBV18,TRBJ2-4,TRBD1,19,.,CASSPRRDRVTLAKNIQYF,TGTGCCAGCTCGCCTCGCCGGGACAGGGTCACCCTAGCCAAAAACATTCAGTACTTC
TRBV11-3,TRBJ2-1,TRBD1,15,.,CASSLGGDRGIEQFF,TGTGCCAGCAGCTTAGGGGGGGACAGGGGTATTGAGCAGTTCTTC
TRBV27,TRBJ2-2,.,12,.,CASTAGPGELFF,TGTGCCAGCACCGCAGGGCCCGGGGAGCTGTTTTTT
TRBV11-2,TRBJ1-3,.,14,.,CASSFGTAGNTIYF,TGTGCCAGCAGCTTCGGGACGGCTGGAAACACCATATATTTT
TRBV5-1,TRBJ2-4,.,11,.,CASIPDSDQYF,TGCGCCAGCATACCCGATTCAGATCAGTACTTC
TRBV18,TRBJ1-1,.,14,.,CASSPTGPNTEAFF,TGTGCCAGCTCACCGACGGGACCGAACACTGAAGCTTTCTTT
TRBV5-4,TRBJ2-5,TRBD2,14,.,CASSRPSGIETQYF,TGTGCCAGCAGCCGGCCCAGCGGGATAGAGACCCAGTACTTC
TRBV7-7,TRBJ2-2,.,15,.,CASSPDGRNTGELFF,TGTGCCAGCAGCCCCGACGGCCGGAACACCGGGGAGCTGTTTTTT
TRBV7-2,TRBJ2-1,TRBD2,19,.,CASSLAQASGGAKANEQFF,TGTGCCAGCAGCTTAGCGCAAGCTAGCGGGGGGGCGAAAGCCAATGAGCAGTTCTTC
TRBV5-5,TRBJ2-2,.,14,.,CASSLVYGTGELFF,TGTGCCAGCAGCTTGGTGTACGGCACCGGGGAGCTGTTTTTT
TRBV9,TRBJ2-3,.,14,.,CASSPQPSTDTQYF,TGTGCCAGCAGCCCACAACCCAGCACAGATACGCAGTATTTT
TRBV30,TRBJ1-5,.,14,.,CAWSFGTVYQPQHF,TGTGCCTGGAGTTTCGGGACGGTGTATCAGCCCCAGCATTTT
TRBV28,TRBJ1-1,.,14,once,CASSSPSWRTEAFF,TGTGCCAGCAGTTCCCCCTCGTGGAGAACTGAAGCTTTCTTT
TRBV7-9,TRBJ1-2,.,14,.,CATPSRTENYGYTF,TGTGCCACCCCATCAAGGACGGAGAACTATGGCTACACCTTC
TRBV2,TRBJ2-4,.,18,.,CASSELSSPTGIKNIQYF,TGTGCCAGCAGTGAACTGAGCTCCCCAACAGGGATCAAAAACATTCAGTACTTC
TRBV7-9,TRBJ1-4,TRBD1,14,.,CASSVGTVNEKLFF,TGTGCCAGCAGCGTCGGGACAGTTAATGAAAAACTGTTTTTT
TRBV5-1,TRBJ2-1,TRBD1,15,.,CASSPSDRTYNEQFF,TGCGCCAGCAGCCCATCGGACAGGACATACAATGAGCAGTTCTTC
TRBV6-6,TRBJ2-5,TRBD1,15,.,CASNEQGAWGETQYF,TGTGCCAGCAATGAGCAGGGGGCGTGGGGAGAGACCCAGTACTTC
TRBV9,TRBJ2-1,TRBD2,19,.,CASSVGLAGGLGLNDEQFF,TGTGCCAGCAGCGTAGGGCTAGCGGGGGGTCTGGGCCTCAACGATGAGCAGTTCTTC
TRBV5-1,TRBJ2-2,.,13,once,CASSRGTEGELFF,TGCGCCAGCAGCCGCGGGACAGAAGGGGAGCTGTTTTTT
TRBV13,TRBJ1-2,.,13,few,CASSPQIYGGYTF,TGTGCCAGCAGCCCCCAGATTTATGGTGGCTACACCTTC
TRBV29-1,TRBJ1-2,.,13,.,CSVEGINNYGYTF,TGCAGCGTTGAAGGGATTAATAACTATGGCTACACCTTC
TRBV2,TRBJ1-1,TRBD1,13,.,CASREDRGFSAFF,TGTGCCAGCAGGGAGGACAGGGGGTTCTCGGCTTTCTTT
TRBV28,TRBJ1-6,.,15,.,CASSLYGSEGSPLHF,TGTGCCAGCAGTTTATACGGCAGCGAGGGTTCACCCCTCCACTTT
TRBV4-1,TRBJ1-1,TRBD1,16,once,CASSQETGGWDTEAFF,TGCGCCAGCAGCCAAGAGACAGGGGGCTGGGACACTGAAGCTTTCTTT
TRBV10-3,TRBJ2-7,TRBD1,19,.,CAISESPLWGQGISYEQYF,TGTGCCATCAGTGAGTCGCCATTGTGGGGACAGGGTATTTCCTACGAGCAGTACTTC
TRBV6-6,TRBJ1-5,TRBD1,15,.,CASSFTPDRSQPQHF,TGTGCCAGCAGTTTTACGCCGGACAGGTCCCAGCCCCAGCATTTT
TRBV7-9,TRBJ1-3,.,16,.,CASSWTLTFSGNTIYF,TGTGCCAGCAGCTGGACCTTAACCTTCTCTGGAAACACCATATATTTT
TRBV6-1,TRBJ2-1,.,17,.,CASSEYPQPSSYNEQFF,TGTGCCAGCAGTGAATATCCCCAACCGAGCTCCTACAATGAGCAGTTCTTC
TRBV4-2,TRBJ2-3,.,14,.,CASSQQNRVDTQYF,TGTGCCAGCAGCCAGCAAAACAGGGTCGATACGCAGTATTTT
TRBV27,TRBJ1-5,.,15,.,CASSAGGYSNQPQHF,TGTGCCAGCAGTGCTGGGGGGTATAGCAATCAGCCCCAGCATTTT
TRBV18,TRBJ2-1,TRBD1,15,.,CASSPNRGTGNEQFF,TGTGCCAGCTCACCAAACAGGGGTACGGGGAATGAGCAGTTCTTC
TRBV7-3,TRBJ1-3,.,15,few,CASSPTGNAGNTIYF,TGTGCCAGCAGCCCAACAGGGAATGCTGGAAACACCATATATTTT